This T cell receptor beta chain stems from a study of T cells in Graves' hyperthyroidism and ophthalmopathy. Overall study findings and caveats: The model identified upcoming ophthalmopathy a median about 7.1 months ahead of onset.

Trimming took off 6 bases at V and 15 bases at J, with 15 bases between the two ends. This CDR3 has 11 residues. The germline V gene encodes CDR1 SNHLY and CDR2 FYNNEI. What was amplified from RNA transcripts were TCR beta CDR3 regions. Carried out on the TCR CDR3, a first-round RT-PCR used the HTBI primer set. A single record per CDR3 protein comes from TCRdb applying MiXCR to the multiplex PCR reads. The sample has 200,000 to 250,000 distinct CDR3 sequences; under 20% are singletons. The hyperthyroidism patients had all been newly diagnosed, and their disease duration was under 2 months. Their ages ranged from 18 to 65 years. A remark on this clonotype: Its antigen remains unknown.

The sequence derives from a man between 45 and 60 years old with Graves' hyperthyroidism. Sequencing input: blood. The V call is TRBV2, the J call TRBJ2-4; D tentatively fits TRBD1 or TRBD2 (5 bases each). The CDR3 reads CASRRGTDWYF. The CDR3 nucleotides read TGTGCCAGCAGGAGGGGCACCGATTGGTACTTC.